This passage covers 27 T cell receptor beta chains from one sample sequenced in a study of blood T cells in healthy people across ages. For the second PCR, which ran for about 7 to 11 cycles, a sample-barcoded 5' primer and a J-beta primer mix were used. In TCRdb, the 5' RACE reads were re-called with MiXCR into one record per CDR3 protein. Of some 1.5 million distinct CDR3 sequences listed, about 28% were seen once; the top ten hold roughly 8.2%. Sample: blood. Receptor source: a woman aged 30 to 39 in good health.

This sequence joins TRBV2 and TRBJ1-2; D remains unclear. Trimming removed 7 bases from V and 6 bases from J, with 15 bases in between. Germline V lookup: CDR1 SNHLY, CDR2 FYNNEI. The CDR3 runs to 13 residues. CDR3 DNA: TGTGCCAGCACCGCCAATTGGGGAAATGGCTACACCTTC. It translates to CASTANWGNGYTF.

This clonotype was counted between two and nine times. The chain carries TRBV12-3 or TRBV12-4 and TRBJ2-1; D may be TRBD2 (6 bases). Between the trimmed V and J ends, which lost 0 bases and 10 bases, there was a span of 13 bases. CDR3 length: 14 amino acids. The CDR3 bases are TGTGCCAGCAGTTTAGCGCTGTCGCGGGGAGAGCAGTTCTTC. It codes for CASSLALSRGEQFF.

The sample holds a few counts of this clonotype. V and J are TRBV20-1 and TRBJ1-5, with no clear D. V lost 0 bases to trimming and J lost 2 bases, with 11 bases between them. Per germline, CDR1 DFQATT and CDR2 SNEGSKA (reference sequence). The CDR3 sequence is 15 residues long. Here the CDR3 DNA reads TGCAGTGCTAGAGATGGAGGGATTGGCAATCAGCCCCAGCATTTT. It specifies CSARDGGIGNQPQHF.

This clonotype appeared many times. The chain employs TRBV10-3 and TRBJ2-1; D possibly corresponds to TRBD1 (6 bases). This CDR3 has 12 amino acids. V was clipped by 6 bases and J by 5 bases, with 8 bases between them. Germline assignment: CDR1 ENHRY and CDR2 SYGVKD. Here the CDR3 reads CAISGQNNEQFF. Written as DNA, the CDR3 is TGTGCCATCAGCGGACAGAACAATGAGCAGTTCTTC.

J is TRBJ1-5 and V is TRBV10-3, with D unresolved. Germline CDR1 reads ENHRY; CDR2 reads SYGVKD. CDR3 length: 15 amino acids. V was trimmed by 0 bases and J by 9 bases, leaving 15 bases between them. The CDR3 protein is CAISESTGGISPQHF. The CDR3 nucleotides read TGTGCCATCAGTGAGTCGACGGGCGGCATCTCGCCCCAGCATTTT.

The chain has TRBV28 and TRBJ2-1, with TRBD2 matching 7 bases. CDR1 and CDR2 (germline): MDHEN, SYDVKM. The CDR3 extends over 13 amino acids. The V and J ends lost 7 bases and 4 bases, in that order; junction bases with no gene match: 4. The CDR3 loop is CASMAGEYNEQFF. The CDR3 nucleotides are TGTGCCAGCATGGCGGGGGAATACAATGAGCAGTTCTTC.

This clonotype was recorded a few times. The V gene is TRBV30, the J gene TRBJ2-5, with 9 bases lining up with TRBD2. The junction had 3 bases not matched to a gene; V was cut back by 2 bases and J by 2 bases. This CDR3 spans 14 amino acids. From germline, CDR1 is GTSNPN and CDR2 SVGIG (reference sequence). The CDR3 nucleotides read TGTGCCTGGAGTTCGGCGGGGGGGCAAGAGACCCAGTACTTC. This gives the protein CAWSSAGGQETQYF.

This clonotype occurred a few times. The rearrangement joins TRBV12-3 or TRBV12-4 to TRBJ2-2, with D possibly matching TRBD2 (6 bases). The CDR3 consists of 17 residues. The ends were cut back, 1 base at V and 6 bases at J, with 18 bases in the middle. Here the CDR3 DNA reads TGTGCCAGCAGTTTAGTTCAATTCACGGGACTCCCCGGGGAGCTGTTTTTT. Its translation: CASSLVQFTGLPGELFF.

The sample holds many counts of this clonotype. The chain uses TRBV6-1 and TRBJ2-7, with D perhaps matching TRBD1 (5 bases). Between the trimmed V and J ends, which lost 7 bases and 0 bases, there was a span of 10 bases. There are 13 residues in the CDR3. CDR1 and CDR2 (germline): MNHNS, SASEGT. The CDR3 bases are TGTGCCAGCATGCAGGGCCCCTCCTACGAGCAGTACTTC. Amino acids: CASMQGPSYEQYF.

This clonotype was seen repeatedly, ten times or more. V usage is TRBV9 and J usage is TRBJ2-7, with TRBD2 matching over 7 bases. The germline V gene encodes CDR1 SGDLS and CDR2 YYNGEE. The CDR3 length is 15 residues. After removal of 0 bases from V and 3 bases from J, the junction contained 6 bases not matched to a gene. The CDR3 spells CASSVDRGGDYEQYF. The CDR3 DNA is TGTGCCAGCAGCGTAGACCGCGGGGGTGACTACGAGCAGTACTTC.

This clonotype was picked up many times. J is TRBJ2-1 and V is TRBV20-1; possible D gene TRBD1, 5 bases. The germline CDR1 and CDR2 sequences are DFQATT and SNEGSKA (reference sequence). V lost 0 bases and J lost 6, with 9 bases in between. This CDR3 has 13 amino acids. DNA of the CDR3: TGCAGTGCTAGAGAAAGGACAAGCAATGAGCAGTTCTTC. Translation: CSARERTSNEQFF.

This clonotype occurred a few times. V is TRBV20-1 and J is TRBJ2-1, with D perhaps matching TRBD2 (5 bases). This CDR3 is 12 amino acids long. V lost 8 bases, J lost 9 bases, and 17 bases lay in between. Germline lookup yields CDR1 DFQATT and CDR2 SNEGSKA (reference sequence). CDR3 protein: CSLPGGRFEQFF. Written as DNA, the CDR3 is TGCAGTCTCCCCGGAGGTAGATTTGAGCAGTTCTTC.

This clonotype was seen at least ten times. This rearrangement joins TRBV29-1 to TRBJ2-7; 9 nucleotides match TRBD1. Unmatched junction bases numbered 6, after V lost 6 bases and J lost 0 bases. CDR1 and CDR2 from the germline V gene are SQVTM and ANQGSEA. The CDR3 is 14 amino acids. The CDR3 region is CSVEDRGNSYEQYF. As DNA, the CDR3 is TGCAGCGTGGAGGACAGGGGAAACTCCTACGAGCAGTACTTC.

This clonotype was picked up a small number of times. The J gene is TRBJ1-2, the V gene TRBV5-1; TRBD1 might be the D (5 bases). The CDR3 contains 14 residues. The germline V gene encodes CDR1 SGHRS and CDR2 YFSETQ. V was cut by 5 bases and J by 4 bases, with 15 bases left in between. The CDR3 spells CASRPGYRSYGYTF. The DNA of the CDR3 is TGCGCCAGCAGGCCAGGGTACAGGTCCTATGGCTACACCTTC.

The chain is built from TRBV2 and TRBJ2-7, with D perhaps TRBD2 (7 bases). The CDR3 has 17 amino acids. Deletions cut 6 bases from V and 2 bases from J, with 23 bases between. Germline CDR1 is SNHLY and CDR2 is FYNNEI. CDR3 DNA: TGTGCCAGCAGCCCCGGGGCGGGGGCACGCGCCGCCTACGAGCAGTACTTC. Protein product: CASSPGAGARAAYEQYF.

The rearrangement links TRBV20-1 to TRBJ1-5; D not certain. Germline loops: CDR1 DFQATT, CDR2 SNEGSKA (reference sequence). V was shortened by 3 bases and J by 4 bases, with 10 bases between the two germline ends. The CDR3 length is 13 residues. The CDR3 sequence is CSARRERNQPQHF. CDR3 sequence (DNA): TGCAGTGCTAGGAGAGAACGAAATCAGCCCCAGCATTTT.

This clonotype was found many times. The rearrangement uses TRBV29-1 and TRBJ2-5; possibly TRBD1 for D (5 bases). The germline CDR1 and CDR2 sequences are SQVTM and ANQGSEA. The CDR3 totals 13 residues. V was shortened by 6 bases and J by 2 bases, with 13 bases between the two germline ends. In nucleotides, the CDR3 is TGCAGCGTACGACAGATCCTACAAGAGACCCAGTACTTC. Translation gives CSVRQILQETQYF.

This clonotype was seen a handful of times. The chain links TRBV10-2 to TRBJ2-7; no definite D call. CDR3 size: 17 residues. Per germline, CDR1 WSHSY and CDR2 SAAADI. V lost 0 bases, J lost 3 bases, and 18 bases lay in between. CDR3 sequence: CASSESGSPVSYYEQYF. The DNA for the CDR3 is TGCGCCAGCAGTGAGTCAGGTTCGCCAGTTAGCTACTACGAGCAGTACTTC.

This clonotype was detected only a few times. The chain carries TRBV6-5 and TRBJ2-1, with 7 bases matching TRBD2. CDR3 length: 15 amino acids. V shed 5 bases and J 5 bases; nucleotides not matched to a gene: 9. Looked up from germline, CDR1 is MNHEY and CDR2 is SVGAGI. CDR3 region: CASSTPVGGNNEQFF. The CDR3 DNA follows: TGTGCCAGCAGTACCCCCGTGGGGGGGAACAATGAGCAGTTCTTC.

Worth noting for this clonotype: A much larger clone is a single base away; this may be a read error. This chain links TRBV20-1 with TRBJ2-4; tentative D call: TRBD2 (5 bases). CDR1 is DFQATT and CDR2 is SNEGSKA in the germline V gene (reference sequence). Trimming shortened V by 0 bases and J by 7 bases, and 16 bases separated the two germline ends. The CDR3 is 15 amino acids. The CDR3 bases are TGCAGTGCTAGAGAGTGGAGGACCCATGAGAACATTCAGTACTTC. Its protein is CSAREWRTHENIQYF.

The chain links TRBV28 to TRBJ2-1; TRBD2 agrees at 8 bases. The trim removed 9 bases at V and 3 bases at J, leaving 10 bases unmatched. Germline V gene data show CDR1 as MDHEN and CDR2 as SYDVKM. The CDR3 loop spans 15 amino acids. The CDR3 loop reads CASGDGGAFYNEQFF. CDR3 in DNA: TGTGCCAGTGGGGACGGGGGGGCTTTCTACAATGAGCAGTTCTTC. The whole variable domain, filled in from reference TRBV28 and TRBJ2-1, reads DVKVTQSSRYLVKRTGEKVFLECVQDMDHENMFWYRQDPGLGLRLIYFSYDVKMKEKGDIPEGYSVSREKKERFSLILESASTNQTSMYLCASGDGGAFYNEQFFGPGTRLTVL.

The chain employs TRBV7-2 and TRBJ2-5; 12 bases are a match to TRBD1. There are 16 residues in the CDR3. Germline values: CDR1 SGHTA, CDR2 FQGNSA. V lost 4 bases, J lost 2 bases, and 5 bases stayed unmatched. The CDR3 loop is CASSYRDRGPQETQYF. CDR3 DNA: TGTGCCAGCAGCTACCGGGACAGGGGGCCTCAAGAGACCCAGTACTTC.

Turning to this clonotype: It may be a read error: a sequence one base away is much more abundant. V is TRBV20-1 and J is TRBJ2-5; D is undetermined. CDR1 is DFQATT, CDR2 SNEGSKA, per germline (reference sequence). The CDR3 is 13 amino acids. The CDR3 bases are TGCAGTGCCGACCAAGTCACAGAAGATACCCAGTACTTC. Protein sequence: CSADQVTEDTQYF.

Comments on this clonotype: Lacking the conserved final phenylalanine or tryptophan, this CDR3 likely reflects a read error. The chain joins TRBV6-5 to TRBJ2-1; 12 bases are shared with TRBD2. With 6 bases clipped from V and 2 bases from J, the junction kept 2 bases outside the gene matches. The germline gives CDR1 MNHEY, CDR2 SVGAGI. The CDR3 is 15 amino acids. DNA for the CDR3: TGTGCCAGCAGACCTAGCGGGAGGGCCTACAATGAGCAGTTCGTC. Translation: CASRPSGRAYNEQFV.

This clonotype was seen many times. CDR3 in DNA: TGTGCCAGCAGTTTAGCGCTTGGGGCGCAGGACAGGGAAGAGACCCAGTACTTC. It translates to CASSLALGAQDREETQYF. The chain carries TRBV12-3 or TRBV12-4 and TRBJ2-5, with 8 bases fitting TRBD1. Losses at the gene ends were 0 bases for V and 3 bases for J; bases not matched to a gene: 12. This CDR3 region has 18 residues.

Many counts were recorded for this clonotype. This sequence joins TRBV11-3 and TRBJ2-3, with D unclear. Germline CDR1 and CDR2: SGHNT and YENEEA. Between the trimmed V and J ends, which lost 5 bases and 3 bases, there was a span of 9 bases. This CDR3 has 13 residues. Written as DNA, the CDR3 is TGTGCCAGCAGCAGAGACTGGACAGATACGCAGTATTTT. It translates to CASSRDWTDTQYF.

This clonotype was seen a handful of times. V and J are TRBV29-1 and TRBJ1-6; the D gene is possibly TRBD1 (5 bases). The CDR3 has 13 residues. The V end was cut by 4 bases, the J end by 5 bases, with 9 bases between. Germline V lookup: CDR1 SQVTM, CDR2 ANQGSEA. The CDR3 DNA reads TGCAGCGTTGCCGGGGCTAATAATTCACCCCTCCACTTT. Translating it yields CSVAGANNSPLHF. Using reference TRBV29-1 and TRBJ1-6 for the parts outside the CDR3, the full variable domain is SAVISQKPSRDICQRGTSLTIQCQVDSQVTMMFWYRQQPGQSLTLIATANQGSEATYESGFVIDKFPISRPNLTFSTLTVSNMSPEDSSIYLCSVAGANNSPLHFGNGTRLTVT.